The 17 T cell receptor beta chains reported below all come from one sample, sequenced in a study of blood T cell repertoires in COVID-19. The protocol was immunoSEQ multiplex PCR, while the TCRdb copy is restricted to in-frame clones and leaves out a portion. In the table there are about 400,000 clones, approximately 90% of which are singletons. Material: peripheral blood. The receptors come from a woman aged 30 to 39 with acute or convalescent COVID-19.

The genes are TRBV7-3 and TRBJ2-5, with 7 bases fitting TRBD1. The length of the CDR3 is 14 residues. J gave up 1 base and V 1 base, and 0 bases lay outside the gene matches. Germline values: CDR1 SGHTA, CDR2 FQGTGA. This CDR3 is CASSLKGAQETQYF. For the CDR3, the DNA is TGTGCCAGCAGCTTAAAGGGGGCCCAAGAGACCCAGTACTTC.

The chain combines TRBV3-1 (or the pseudogene TRBV3-2) with TRBJ2-7; 9 bases fit TRBD2. After removal of 0 bases from V and 3 bases from J, the junction contained 6 bases not matched to a gene. Germline-derived CDR1 and CDR2 are LGHDT and YNNKEL (reference sequence). The CDR3 has 16 amino acids. CDR3 DNA sequence: TGTGCCAGCAGCCAAGATTGGCGGGGGGGCCTCTACGAGCAGTACTTC. Protein sequence: CASSQDWRGGLYEQYF.

This rearrangement joins TRBV2 to TRBJ1-2; D is undetermined. Germline V CDR1 and CDR2: SNHLY, FYNNEI. CDR3 length: 13 amino acids. V was shortened by 8 bases and J by 7 bases, with 17 bases between the two germline ends. In nucleotides, the CDR3 is TGTGCCAGCGTTCCGCGGGTTAGGTTTGGCTACACCTTC. Translation gives CASVPRVRFGYTF. The whole variable domain, remainder taken from reference TRBV2 and TRBJ1-2, is EPEVTQTPSHQVTQMGQEVILRCVPISNHLYFYWYRQILGQKVEFLVSFYNNEISEKSEIFDDQFSVERPDGSNFTLKIRSTKLEDSAMYFCASVPRVRFGYTFGSGTRLTVV.

V usage is TRBV7-8 and J usage is TRBJ1-3; 7 nucleotides match TRBD1. CDR3 size: 16 residues. J lost 4 bases, V lost 4 bases, and 10 bases had no gene match. Germline values: CDR1 SGHVS, CDR2 FQNEAQ. The CDR3 here is CASSSPGTADGNTIYF. CDR3 in DNA: TGTGCCAGCAGCTCCCCCGGGACAGCCGACGGAAACACCATATATTTT.

This clone was recorded only once. The rearrangement links TRBV7-9 to TRBJ2-1, with D possibly TRBD2 on 5 matching bases. There are 14 residues in the CDR3. Trimming left V 1 base short and J 9 bases short, with 13 bases between. Germline V gene sequence: CDR1 SEHNR, CDR2 FQNEAQ (reference sequence). Here the CDR3 reads CASSLGRPGGEQFF. The CDR3, as DNA: TGTGCCAGCAGCTTAGGGAGGCCCGGTGGTGAGCAGTTCTTC.

The genes are TRBV4-2 and TRBJ2-7, with 7 bases fitting TRBD2. Per the germline V gene, CDR1 is LGHNA and CDR2 is YNFKEQ. The CDR3 has 15 residues. Germline trimming cut 1 base from V and 3 bases from J; bases unmatched to any gene: 6. CDR3 nucleotide sequence: TGTGCCAGCAGCCAAGCCGGACTAGTTGGCTACGAGCAGTACTTC. It translates to CASSQAGLVGYEQYF.

The chain recombines TRBV12-1 with TRBJ1-6. TRBV12-1 is labeled a pseudogene. The CDR3 loop spans 20 amino acids. The CDR3 is CASSFFFRETGVQINSPLHF. In DNA form, the CDR3 reads TGTGCCAGCAGCTTTTTTTTTAGGGAAACGGGAGTGCAAATTAATTCACCCCTCCACTTT.

This clone came up a few times. The chain uses TRBV5-4 and TRBJ1-2; 11 positions agree with TRBD1. The CDR3 runs to 15 residues. V was clipped by 5 bases and J by 8 bases; unmatched bases: 11. In germline, CDR1 is SGHNT, CDR2 YYREEE (reference sequence). The CDR3 region has the DNA TGTGCCAGCAGTTGGACAGGGGGCGATTTTGGAGGCTACACCTTC. Its translation: CASSWTGGDFGGYTF.

In its sample, this clone was seen once. This CDR3 is CASSDRASNQPQHF. As DNA, the CDR3 is TGTGCCAGCAGTGACAGGGCTAGCAATCAGCCCCAGCATTTT. V usage is TRBV2 and J usage is TRBJ1-5, with D possibly being TRBD1 (5 bases). The V end was cut by 3 bases, the J end by 0 bases, with 6 bases between. The length of the CDR3 is 14 residues. Per the germline V gene, CDR1 is SNHLY and CDR2 is FYNNEI. Full variable domain (outside the CDR3, taken from reference TRBV2 and TRBJ1-5): EPEVTQTPSHQVTQMGQEVILRCVPISNHLYFYWYRQILGQKVEFLVSFYNNEISEKSEIFDDQFSVERPDGSNFTLKIRSTKLEDSAMYFCASSDRASNQPQHFGDGTRLSIL.

The V gene is TRBV6-5, the J gene TRBJ2-1; D might be TRBD1 (6 bases). The CDR3 totals 16 residues. Trimming stripped 2 bases from V and 0 bases from J, with 11 bases between. Germline lookup yields CDR1 MNHEY and CDR2 SVGAGI. CDR3 in DNA: TGTGCCAGCAGTTACGGACAGACCAGCTCCTACAATGAGCAGTTCTTC. Encoded protein: CASSYGQTSSYNEQFF.

The gene calls are TRBV7-9 and TRBJ2-2; 8 bases agree with TRBD1. CDR3 length: 17 amino acids. Trimming removed 5 bases from V and 4 bases from J; junction bases left unmatched: 12. Germline V gene lookup returns CDR1 SEHNR and CDR2 FQNEAQ (reference sequence). CDR3 DNA sequence: TGTGCCAGCAGCCAGTTTCCCGGACAGGGTCCCACCGGGGAGCTGTTTTTT. Protein: CASSQFPGQGPTGELFF.

The chain recombines TRBV7-9 with TRBJ1-1; D gene uncertain. The CDR3 is 11 residues long. V shed 5 bases and J shed 4 bases, with 5 bases lying between them. The germline V gene has CDR1 SEHNR and CDR2 FQNEAQ (reference sequence). CDR3 in amino acids: CASSRGTEAFF. The CDR3 DNA reads TGTGCCAGCAGCAGAGGCACTGAAGCTTTCTTT.

This chain joins TRBV7-9 and TRBJ1-4, with 7 bases matching TRBD1. CDR3 size: 15 residues. Germline-derived CDR1 and CDR2 are SEHNR and FQNEAQ (reference sequence). J gave up 7 bases and V 5 bases, and 10 bases lay outside the gene matches. The CDR3 spells CASSPDRVYGEKLFF. CDR3 sequence (DNA): TGTGCCAGCAGCCCAGACAGGGTTTACGGTGAAAAACTGTTTTTT.

The rearrangement joins TRBV7-9 to TRBJ2-7, with D perhaps TRBD2 (5 bases). Trimming shortened V by 5 bases and J by 2 bases, and 19 bases separated the two germline ends. From germline, CDR1 is SEHNR and CDR2 FQNEAQ (reference sequence). CDR3 length: 16 residues. The CDR3 sequence is CASSHPGNTITYEQYF. The CDR3 DNA reads TGTGCCAGCAGCCACCCGGGAAATACAATCACCTACGAGCAGTACTTC.

The chain recombines TRBV10-3 with TRBJ2-5, with D perhaps TRBD2 (6 bases). The germline V gene has CDR1 ENHRY and CDR2 SYGVKD. The CDR3 is made up of 13 amino acids. Trimming shortened V by 10 bases and J by 1 base, and 13 bases separated the two germline ends. The CDR3 DNA reads TGTGCCACCCAGGACGGGGGCCAAGAGACCCAGTACTTC. Protein product: CATQDGGQETQYF.

V usage is TRBV10-3 and J usage is TRBJ2-1; TRBD2 matches 10 bases. The CDR3 contains 17 residues. Unmatched junction bases numbered 12, after V lost 2 bases and J lost 8 bases. Looked up from germline, CDR1 is ENHRY and CDR2 is SYGVKD. CDR3 region: CAISEVSASGGRHEQFF. The CDR3 DNA reads as TGTGCCATCAGTGAGGTTTCGGCTAGCGGGGGTCGGCATGAGCAGTTCTTC.

The gene calls are TRBV19 and TRBJ1-1; 9 bases match TRBD1. Germline CDR1 reads LNHDA; CDR2 reads SQIVND (reference sequence). After removal of 8 bases from V and 4 bases from J, the junction contained 14 bases not matched to a gene. The CDR3 sequence is 16 residues long. CDR3 sequence reads: CASYSERTGEATEAFF. The CDR3, as DNA: TGTGCCAGTTATTCCGAGCGGACAGGGGAGGCCACTGAAGCTTTCTTT.